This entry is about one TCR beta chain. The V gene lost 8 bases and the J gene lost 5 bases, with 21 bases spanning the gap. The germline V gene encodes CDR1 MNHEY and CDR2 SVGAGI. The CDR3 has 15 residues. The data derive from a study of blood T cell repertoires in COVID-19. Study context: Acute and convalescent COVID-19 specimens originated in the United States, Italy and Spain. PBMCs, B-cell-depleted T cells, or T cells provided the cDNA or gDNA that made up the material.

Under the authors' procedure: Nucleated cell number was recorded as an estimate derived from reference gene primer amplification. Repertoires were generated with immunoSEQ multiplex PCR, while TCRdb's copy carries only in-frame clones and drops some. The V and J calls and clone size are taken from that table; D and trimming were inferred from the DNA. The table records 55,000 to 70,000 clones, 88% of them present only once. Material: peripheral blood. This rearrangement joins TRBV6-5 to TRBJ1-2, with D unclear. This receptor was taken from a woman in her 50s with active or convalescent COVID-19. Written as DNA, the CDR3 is TGTGCCAGCCTCGAGGGCCCAGAGCGGGTATATGGCTACACCTTC. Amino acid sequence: CASLEGPERVYGYTF.